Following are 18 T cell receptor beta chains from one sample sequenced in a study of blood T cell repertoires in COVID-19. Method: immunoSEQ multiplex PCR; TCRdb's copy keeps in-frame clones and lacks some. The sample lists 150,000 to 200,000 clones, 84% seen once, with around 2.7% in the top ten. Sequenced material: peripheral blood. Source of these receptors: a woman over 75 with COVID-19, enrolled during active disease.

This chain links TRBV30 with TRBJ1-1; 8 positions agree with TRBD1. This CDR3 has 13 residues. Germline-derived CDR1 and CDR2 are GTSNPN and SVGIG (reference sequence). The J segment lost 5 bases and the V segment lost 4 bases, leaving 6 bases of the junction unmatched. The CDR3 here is CAWNDRGDTEAFF. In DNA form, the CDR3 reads TGTGCCTGGAACGACAGGGGAGATACTGAAGCTTTCTTT.

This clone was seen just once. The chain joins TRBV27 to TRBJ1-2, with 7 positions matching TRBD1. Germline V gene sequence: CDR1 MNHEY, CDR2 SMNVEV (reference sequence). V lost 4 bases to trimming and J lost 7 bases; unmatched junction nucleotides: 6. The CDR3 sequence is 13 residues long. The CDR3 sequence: CASSYTGVGGYTF. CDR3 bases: TGTGCCAGCAGTTATACAGGGGTCGGTGGCTACACCTTC.

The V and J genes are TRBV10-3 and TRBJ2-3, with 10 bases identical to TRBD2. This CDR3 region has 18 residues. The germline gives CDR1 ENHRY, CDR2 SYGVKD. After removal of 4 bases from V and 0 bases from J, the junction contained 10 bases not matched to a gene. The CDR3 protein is CAISGSSGRGTSTDTQYF. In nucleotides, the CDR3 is TGTGCCATCAGTGGGTCTAGCGGGAGAGGGACTAGCACAGATACGCAGTATTTT.

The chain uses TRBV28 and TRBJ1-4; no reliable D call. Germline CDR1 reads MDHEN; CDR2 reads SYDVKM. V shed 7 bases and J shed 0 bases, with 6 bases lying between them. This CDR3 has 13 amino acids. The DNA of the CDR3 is TGTGCCAGCACCGGGACAACTAATGAAAAACTGTTTTTT. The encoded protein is CASTGTTNEKLFF.

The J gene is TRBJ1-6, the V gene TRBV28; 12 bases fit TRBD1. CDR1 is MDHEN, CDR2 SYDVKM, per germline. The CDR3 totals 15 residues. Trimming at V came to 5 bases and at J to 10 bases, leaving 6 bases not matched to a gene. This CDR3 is CASSIGTGGRSPLHF. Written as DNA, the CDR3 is TGTGCCAGCAGTATAGGGACAGGGGGCCGGTCACCCCTCCACTTT.

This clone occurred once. CDR3 sequence (DNA): TGTGCCAGCAGCTTGAATCCAGGGCCATCCTACGAGCAGTACTTC. Amino acid sequence: CASSLNPGPSYEQYF. This chain joins TRBV5-4 and TRBJ2-7; tentatively, D is TRBD1 (5 bases). Trimming removed 1 base from V and 1 base from J, with 12 bases in between. This CDR3 region has 15 residues. In germline, CDR1 is SGHNT, CDR2 YYREEE (reference sequence).

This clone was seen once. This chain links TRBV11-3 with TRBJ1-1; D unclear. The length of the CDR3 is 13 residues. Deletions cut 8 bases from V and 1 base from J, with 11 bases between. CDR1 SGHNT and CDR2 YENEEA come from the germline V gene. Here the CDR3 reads CASGWRPNTEAFF. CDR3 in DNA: TGTGCCAGCGGTTGGAGACCGAACACTGAAGCTTTCTTT.

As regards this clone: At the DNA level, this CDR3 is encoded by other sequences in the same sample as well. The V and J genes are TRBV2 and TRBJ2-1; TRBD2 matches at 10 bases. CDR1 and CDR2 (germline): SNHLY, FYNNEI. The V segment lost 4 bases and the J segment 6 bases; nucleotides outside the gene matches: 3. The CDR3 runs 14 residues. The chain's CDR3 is CASSASGGSNEQFF. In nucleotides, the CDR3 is TGTGCCAGCAGTGCTAGCGGGGGAAGCAATGAGCAGTTCTTC.

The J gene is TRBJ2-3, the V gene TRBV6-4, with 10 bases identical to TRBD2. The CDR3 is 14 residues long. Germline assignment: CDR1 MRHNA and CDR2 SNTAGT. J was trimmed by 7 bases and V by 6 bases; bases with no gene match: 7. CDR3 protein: CASSPGLAHYTQYF. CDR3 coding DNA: TGTGCCAGCAGCCCGGGACTAGCGCATTATACGCAGTATTTT.

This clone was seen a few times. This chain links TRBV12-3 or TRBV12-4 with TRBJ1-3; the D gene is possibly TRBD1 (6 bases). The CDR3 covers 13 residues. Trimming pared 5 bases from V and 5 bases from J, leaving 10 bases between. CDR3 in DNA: TGTGCCAGCAGTCAACAGGGAAGAAACACCATATATTTT. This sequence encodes CASSQQGRNTIYF.

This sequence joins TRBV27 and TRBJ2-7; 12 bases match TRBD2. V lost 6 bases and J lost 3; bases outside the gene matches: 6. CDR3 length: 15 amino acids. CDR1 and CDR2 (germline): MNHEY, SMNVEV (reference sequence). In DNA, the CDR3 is TGTGCCAGCAGGCCATGGACTAGCGGGAACTACGAGCAGTACTTC. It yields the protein CASRPWTSGNYEQYF.

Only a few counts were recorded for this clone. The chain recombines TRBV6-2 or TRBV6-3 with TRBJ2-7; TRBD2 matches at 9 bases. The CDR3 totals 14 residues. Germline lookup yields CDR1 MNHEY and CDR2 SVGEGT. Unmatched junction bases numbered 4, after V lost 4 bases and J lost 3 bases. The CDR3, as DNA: TGTGCCAGCAGTTCCGGGACTAGCCGCTACGAGCAGTACTTC. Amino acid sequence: CASSSGTSRYEQYF.

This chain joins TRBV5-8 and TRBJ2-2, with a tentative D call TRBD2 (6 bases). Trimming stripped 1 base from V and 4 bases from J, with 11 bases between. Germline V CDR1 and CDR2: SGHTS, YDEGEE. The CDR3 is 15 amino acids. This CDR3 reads CASSLNGGSTGELFF. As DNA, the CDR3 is TGTGCCAGCAGCTTGAACGGGGGAAGCACCGGGGAGCTGTTTTTT.

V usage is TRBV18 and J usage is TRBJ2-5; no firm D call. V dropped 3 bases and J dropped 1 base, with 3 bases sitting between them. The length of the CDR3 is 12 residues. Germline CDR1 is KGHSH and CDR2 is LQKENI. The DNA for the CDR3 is TGTGCCAGCTCACCCGTCCAAGAGACCCAGTACTTC. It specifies CASSPVQETQYF.

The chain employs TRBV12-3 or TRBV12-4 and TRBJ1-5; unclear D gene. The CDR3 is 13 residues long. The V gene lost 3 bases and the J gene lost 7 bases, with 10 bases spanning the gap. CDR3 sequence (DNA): TGTGCCAGCAGTTTGACCGGCGGCCAGCCCCAGCATTTT. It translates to CASSLTGGQPQHF.

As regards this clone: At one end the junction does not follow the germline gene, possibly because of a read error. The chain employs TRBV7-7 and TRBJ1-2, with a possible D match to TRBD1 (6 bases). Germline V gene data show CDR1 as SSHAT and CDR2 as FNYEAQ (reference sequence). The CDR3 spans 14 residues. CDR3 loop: CASSLRSRGYGYTF. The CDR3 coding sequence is TGTGCTAGCAGCTTAAGGTCCAGGGGTTATGGCTACACCTTC.

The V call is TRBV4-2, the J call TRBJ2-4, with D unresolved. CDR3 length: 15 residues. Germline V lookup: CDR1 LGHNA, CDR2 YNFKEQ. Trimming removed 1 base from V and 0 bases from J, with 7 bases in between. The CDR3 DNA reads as TGTGCCAGCAGCCAAGCTAGACTAGCCAAAAACATTCAGTACTTC. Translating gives CASSQARLAKNIQYF.

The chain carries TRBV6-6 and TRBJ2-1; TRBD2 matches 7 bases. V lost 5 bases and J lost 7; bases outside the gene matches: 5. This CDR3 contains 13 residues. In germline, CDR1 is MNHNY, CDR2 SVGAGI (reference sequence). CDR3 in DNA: TGTGCCAGCAGTCACACGCGGGAGAATGAGCAGTTCTTC. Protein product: CASSHTRENEQFF.